This T cell receptor beta chain was identified in a study of regulatory T cells in long-lasting Graves disease (dated by TCRdb to the early 2020s). Study-wide context: Newly diagnosed Graves' disease patients had taken antithyroid drugs for less than 3 months. This study used TCR sequencing and RNA sequencing of peripheral blood to compare persistent Graves' disease patients against newly diagnosed Graves' disease patients. A total of around 35 samples underwent TCR sequencing, from about 13 patients with persistent Graves' disease and 20 or so patients with newly diagnosed Graves' disease. The study took place in China and was registered as a clinical trial.

This clonotype was counted between two and nine times. Its antigen is still unknown. There are no base qualities to consult, and no much larger clone falls within one base. The library came from multiplex PCR. Sequencing took place on an Illumina HiSeq 4000. iRepertoire HTBI primers and Arm-PCR amplification of CDR3 regions were used to construct TCR beta libraries. Before sequencing, the PCR products underwent gel purification. As for the authors' bioinformatics: Gene usage analysis of CDR3 amino acid clonotypes used the 62 TRBV and about 15 TRBJ segments found across samples. Filtered high-quality paired reads were merged into contigs using COPE and FqMerger. BLAST was used to align contigs to IMGT TRBV, TRBD and TRBJ reference genes, with CDR3 defined following IMGT. Highly expanded clones were defined as clonotypes with a frequency above 0.1%. Shannon entropy was used to measure repertoire diversity, and the Gini coefficient was used to measure V-J evenness. A clonotype found in more than one individual was treated as public. TCRdb reprocessing: public reads trimmed at Q25 with fastp, clones called with MiXCR, in-frame beta chains kept. Rows matching on CDR3 protein sequence are summarized as one entry with the most common DNA and genes. The V and J calls and clone size come from TCRdb's table, not from the authors' own analysis. Present in this sample are 530,000 or so distinct CDR3 sequences, 13% of which were seen just once. The top ten constitute over 7.5% of the sample.

The paper as a whole reports these results and caveats: The small sample size was acknowledged by the authors as a limitation that may reduce accuracy. Only peripheral blood was studied, because thyroid tissue, the primary lesion, was inaccessible. Only the TCR beta chain was sequenced and analyzed. Lower TCR Shannon entropy and fewer highly expanded clones were observed in persistent Graves' disease patients than in newly diagnosed patients, which suggested clonal expansion. Persistent patients shared more public clonotypes among themselves (2,741) than newly diagnosed patients did (approximately 970). Preferential use of TRBV28, TRBJ1-2 and TRBJ2-5 was observed in persistent disease, whereas TRBV20-1 and TRBJ2-1 were favored in newly diagnosed disease.

V is trimmed back by 6 bases and J by 8 bases, and the junction contains 11 bases that no gene match accounts for. The germline V gene gives CDR1 as MNHEY and CDR2 as SVGEGT. The CDR3 covers 15 residues, taking in both the cysteine and the phenylalanine. Only the CDR3 DNA is retained, 45 bases long and in frame from the first base. The time point label for this specimen denotes: newly diagnosed GD, antithyroid drugs for less than 3 months. RNA was extracted from PBMCs in TRIzol for both TCR sequencing and RNA sequencing. Graves' disease was diagnosed according to American Thyroid Association guidelines. The patients came from an endocrinology department in Xi'an, China. Each patient gave approximately 8.8 milliliters of peripheral blood, collected in an EDTA anticoagulant tube. Ficoll Paque Plus density gradient separation was used to isolate PBMCs, and no additional T cell sorting was done. An Agilent 2100 Bioanalyzer and agarose gel were used to check RNA quality, while a NanoDrop 2000 measured RNA concentration.

These data also featured in a second study, about T cells in Graves' hyperthyroidism and ophthalmopathy. That second report states: A patient counted as having stable Graves' hyperthyroidism if no progression to ophthalmopathy occurred over 18 months of follow-up. Hyperthyroidism patients were newly diagnosed, with disease duration under 2 months, and aged 18 to 65 years. The study excluded patients with uncontrolled infections, other autoimmune diseases, pregnancy or lactation. Clinical symptoms, serum thyroxine and TRAb, thyroid ultrasound, and orbital computed tomography formed the basis for the diagnoses. A first-round RT-PCR of the TCR CDR3 used the HTBI primer set with the Qiagen OneStep RT-PCR kit. Blood samples also contained most of the expanded thyroid clonotypes (frequency above 0.001), which suggests that blood repertoires may reflect thyroid immune responses. In cross-validation, a model built on a 13 V-J signature told ophthalmopathy apart from stable hyperthyroidism with approximately 90% sensitivity and roughly 82% specificity, and in testing the same model reached 80%/75%. In validation, the model predicted progression to ophthalmopathy a median of approximately 6.6 months before onset, with 65% to 71% sensitivity and roughly 77% specificity. TCR V-J signatures able to tell the groups apart were searched for in a discovery cohort of 100 patients, of whom under 45 had Graves' ophthalmopathy and 57 had stable Graves' hyperthyroidism. Prospective prediction of ophthalmopathy was tested in an independent validation cohort consisting of 18 to 20 hyperthyroidism patients and some 17 patients who later progressed to ophthalmopathy. The roughly 94 discovery patients were randomly divided into training and test sets at a 7:3 ratio. In six Graves' hyperthyroidism patients, the study also compared T-cell repertoires from thyroid tissue with T-cell repertoires from blood. Once sampling was done, hyperthyroidism patients were given methimazole at a starting dose of 30 mg daily, whereas ophthalmopathy patients were given high-dose intravenous methylprednisolone. The libraries were constructed in a second round of multiplex PCR and then size-selected and purified. Sequencing of the libraries was done on an Illumina HiSeq2000 using paired-end 100 bp reads. SOAPnuke was used to process the raw data, removing reads that contained adapters or uncalled bases, had a mean Phred below 15, or lacked an exact match to the constant primer or identifier. High-quality paired reads were merged with COPE v1.2.5, and unique nucleotide sequences were defined as clonotypes. MiTCR v1.1 was used to align the clonotypes against IMGT TRBV, TRBD and TRBJ reference segments. The analysis included only V-J combinations with a frequency above 0.0001, which together covered 99% to 99.2% of the repertoires. A TCS score was defined as the ratio between F50 (clonal expansion) and ExV (chaos), using BLOSUM62-based TCRdist between CDR3 peptides within each V-J. Welch's t-statistics and random forest reduced several hundred V-J features to fewer than 15, which were used in a naive Bayes classifier (R e1071). No statistical method was used to fix the sample size in advance, and group allocation was not hidden from the investigators. According to the paper, TCR Vbeta CDR3 sequencing was carried out on 135 peripheral blood samples, which came from approximately 43 ophthalmopathy, around 74 hyperthyroidism and about 17 progressor patients.

Specimen: peripheral blood mononuclear cells (PBMCs), collected at new diagnosis, from a patient treated with antithyroid drugs. This receptor chain uses TRBV6-2 or TRBV6-3 and TRBJ1-3; 9 middle bases align to TRBD1. The source is a man aged 30 to 45 with Graves disease. Donor details come from another sample of the same person, matched by shared clones. The DNA sequence is as follows: TGTGCCAGCAGACTCTGGGACAGGGCGGCGGACACCATATATTTT. This translates into CASRLWDRAADTIYF.